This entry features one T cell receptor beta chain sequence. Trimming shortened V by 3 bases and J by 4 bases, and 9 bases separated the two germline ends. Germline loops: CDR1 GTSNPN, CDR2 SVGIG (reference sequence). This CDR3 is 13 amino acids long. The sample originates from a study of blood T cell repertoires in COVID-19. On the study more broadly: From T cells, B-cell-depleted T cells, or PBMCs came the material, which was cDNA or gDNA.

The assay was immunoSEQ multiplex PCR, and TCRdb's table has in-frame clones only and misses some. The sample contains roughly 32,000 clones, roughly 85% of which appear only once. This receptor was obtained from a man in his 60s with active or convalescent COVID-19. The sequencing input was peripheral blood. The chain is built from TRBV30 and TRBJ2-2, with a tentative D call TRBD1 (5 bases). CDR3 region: CAWRGPSTGELFF. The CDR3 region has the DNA TGTGCCTGGAGGGGGCCCAGCACCGGGGAGCTGTTTTTT.